The next 29 T cell receptor beta chains were all read from a single sample in a study of blood T cells in healthy people across ages. Alongside a J-beta primer mix, a sample-barcoded 5' primer served in a second PCR lasting about 7 to 11 cycles. TCRdb reprocessed the 5' RACE reads via MiXCR and lists one record per CDR3 protein. Of about 1.4 million distinct CDR3 sequences in the sample, approximately 60% were seen once. Sequenced: blood. Source of these receptors: a man between 18 and 29 years old in good health.

This rearrangement joins TRBV2 to TRBJ2-7; D not resolved. Trimming shortened V by 8 bases and J by 2 bases, and 10 bases separated the two germline ends. This CDR3 is built from 12 residues. Germline V CDR1 and CDR2: SNHLY, FYNNEI. This CDR3 is CASVRPPYEQYF. In DNA, the CDR3 is TGTGCCAGCGTCCGGCCACCCTACGAGCAGTACTTC.

The J gene is TRBJ2-2, the V gene TRBV19; 14 bases align to TRBD2. Germline V gives CDR1 LNHDA, CDR2 SQIVND (reference sequence). V was clipped by 7 bases and J by 7 bases; unmatched bases: 5. This CDR3 contains 15 residues. For the CDR3, the DNA is TGTGCCAGTACTGGACTAGCGGGAGGCATCGGGGAGCTGTTTTTT. Translated: CASTGLAGGIGELFF.

V is TRBV10-3 and J is TRBJ2-6, with D perhaps being TRBD1 or TRBD2 (5 bases each). Trimming left V 0 bases short and J 2 bases short, with 17 bases between. There are 19 residues in the CDR3. CDR1 and CDR2 from the germline V gene are ENHRY and SYGVKD. CDR3 residues: CAISESLNSVGAGANVLTF. The CDR3 nucleotides read TGTGCCATCAGTGAGTCTCTTAACAGTGTGGGGGCTGGGGCCAACGTCCTGACTTTC.

This clonotype was seen a handful of times. The V and J genes are TRBV27 and TRBJ2-7; the match to TRBD2 covers 9 bases. Unmatched junction bases numbered 18, after V lost 7 bases and J lost 2 bases. The germline V gene encodes CDR1 MNHEY and CDR2 SMNVEV (reference sequence). The CDR3 has 18 amino acids. CDR3 nucleotides: TGTGCCAGCAACCCACTAGCGGGTAACGCAAAACCGCCCTACGAGCAGTACTTC. Protein sequence: CASNPLAGNAKPPYEQYF.

The chain joins TRBV25-1 to TRBJ2-7; D might be TRBD2 (6 bases). V was trimmed by 4 bases and J by 5 bases, leaving 15 bases between them. The CDR3 covers 14 residues. CDR1 is MGHDK, CDR2 SYGVNS, per germline. The CDR3 coding sequence is TGTGCCAGCAGTGGCCCGACTAGGGCGGACGAGCAGTACTTC. It encodes CASSGPTRADEQYF.

The J gene is TRBJ2-7, the V gene TRBV7-9; D call uncertain. This CDR3 is 12 amino acids long. Germline values: CDR1 SEHNR, CDR2 FQNEAQ (reference sequence). Trimming removed 5 bases from V and 3 bases from J, with 8 bases in between. The CDR3 reads CASSPSNYEQYF. DNA for the CDR3: TGTGCCAGCAGCCCCAGTAACTACGAGCAGTACTTC.

The gene calls are TRBV4-2 and TRBJ1-5; D is unresolved. The CDR3 loop spans 14 amino acids. Germline-derived CDR1 and CDR2 are LGHNA and YNFKEQ. V lost 0 bases and J lost 4, with 7 bases in between. The CDR3 region is CASSQDRRNQPQHF. The DNA for the CDR3 is TGTGCCAGCAGCCAAGATCGCAGGAATCAGCCCCAGCATTTT.

V usage is TRBV2 and J usage is TRBJ2-1; TRBD2 agrees at 8 bases. CDR3 length equals 19 residues. J was trimmed by 0 bases and V by 6 bases; bases with no gene match: 16. CDR1 is SNHLY and CDR2 is FYNNEI in the germline V gene. Here the CDR3 reads CASRETPITSGLSYNEQFF. CDR3 nucleotides: TGTGCCAGCAGGGAGACCCCGATTACTAGCGGCCTCTCCTACAATGAGCAGTTCTTC.

The chain combines TRBV7-2 with TRBJ2-1; D ambiguous. The germline V gene has CDR1 SGHTA and CDR2 FQGNSA. V was trimmed by 1 base and J by 7 bases, leaving 14 bases between them. CDR3 length equals 15 residues. The CDR3 is CASSLVIRVGNEQFF. CDR3 bases: TGTGCCAGCAGCTTAGTGATCCGGGTGGGGAATGAGCAGTTCTTC.

The V and J genes are TRBV20-1 and TRBJ2-3; 12 bases are shared with TRBD2. This CDR3 spans 17 amino acids. CDR1 and CDR2 from the germline V gene are DFQATT and SNEGSKA (reference sequence). The J segment lost 4 bases and the V segment lost 6 bases, leaving 14 bases of the junction unmatched. CDR3 nucleotide sequence: TGCAGTGCCGCCCCTAGCGGGAGGGCCGTGGGGTCAGATACGCAGTATTTT. It is translated as CSAAPSGRAVGSDTQYF.

V gene TRBV6-5 combines with J gene TRBJ2-1, with 7 bases fitting TRBD1. CDR1 MNHEY and CDR2 SVGAGI come from the germline V gene. This CDR3 has 15 residues. Germline trimming cut 0 bases from V and 8 bases from J; bases unmatched to any gene: 7. The CDR3 spells CASSYSNRGLDEQFF. DNA for the CDR3: TGTGCCAGCAGTTACTCTAACAGGGGTCTGGATGAGCAGTTCTTC.

This clonotype has only a few counts. The V call is TRBV7-2, the J call TRBJ2-5; no reliable D call. Deletions cut 2 bases from V and 7 bases from J, with 17 bases between. Germline V gene sequence: CDR1 SGHTA, CDR2 FQGNSA. This CDR3 is 15 amino acids long. The chain's CDR3 is CASSLRYTQERTQYF. The CDR3 DNA follows: TGTGCCAGCAGCTTAAGATATACCCAAGAGAGGACCCAGTACTTC.

The chain is built from TRBV28 and TRBJ2-7; D may match TRBD1 or TRBD2 (5 bases each). Trimming cost V 4 bases and J 10 bases, with 17 bases left between them. The V gene's germline CDR1 is MDHEN and CDR2 SYDVKM. The CDR3 runs to 13 residues. Written as DNA, the CDR3 is TGTGCCAGCAGTTCCGCCGGCTGGGGGTCCCAGTACTTC. It is translated as CASSSAGWGSQYF. Supplemented by reference TRBV28 and TRBJ2-7, the full variable domain reads DVKVTQSSRYLVKRTGEKVFLECVQDMDHENMFWYRQDPGLGLRLIYFSYDVKMKEKGDIPEGYSVSREKKERFSLILESASTNQTSMYLCASSSAGWGSQYFGPGTRLTVT.

The chain has TRBV29-1 and TRBJ2-1, with 7 nucleotides matching TRBD2. Germline loops: CDR1 SQVTM, CDR2 ANQGSEA. With V trimmed by 3 bases and J by 2 bases, 7 bases remained unmatched. The CDR3 runs to 15 residues. CDR3 DNA: TGCAGCGTTGATCTGGTAGCGGGTACCTACAATGAGCAGTTCTTC. Translating it yields CSVDLVAGTYNEQFF.

As DNA, the CDR3 is TGTGCCAGCAGCCCTCGGACCACCTATGGCTACACCTTC. It translates to CASSPRTTYGYTF. The chain joins TRBV21-1 to TRBJ1-2. TRBV21-1 is noted as a pseudogene. This CDR3 has 13 residues.

The chain uses TRBV27 and TRBJ2-1, with 15 bases matching TRBD2. Germline V gene lookup returns CDR1 MNHEY and CDR2 SMNVEV (reference sequence). V gave up 4 bases and J gave up 6 bases; unmatched junction bases: 7. The CDR3 is 17 residues long. Here the CDR3 DNA reads TGTGCCAGCAGTTCCCTGCGGGGACTAGCGGGGGGCAATGAGCAGTTCTTC. As protein: CASSSLRGLAGGNEQFF.

This clonotype was recorded only once. V is TRBV7-9 and J is TRBJ2-1; tentative D call: TRBD2 (5 bases). The germline gives CDR1 SEHNR, CDR2 FQNEAQ (reference sequence). CDR3 size: 15 residues. Between the trimmed V and J ends, which lost 7 bases and 4 bases, there was a span of 17 bases. CDR3 nucleotide sequence: TGTGCCAGCACCCCGGGGATAGGAAAATACAATGAGCAGTTCTTC. This encodes CASTPGIGKYNEQFF.

The rearrangement links TRBV20-1 to TRBJ2-7; 10 nucleotides match TRBD2. This CDR3 is 16 amino acids long. V shed 0 bases, J shed 7 bases, and the junction held 12 bases outside the gene matches. Germline CDR1 and CDR2: DFQATT and SNEGSKA (reference sequence). This chain's CDR3 is CSARDVAGLANNEQYF. The CDR3 DNA sequence: TGCAGTGCTAGAGATGTTGCGGGACTAGCGAACAATGAGCAGTACTTC.

This clonotype was recorded a few times. The rearrangement uses TRBV20-1 and TRBJ2-4, with D perhaps matching TRBD2 (6 bases). TRBJ2-7 matches the DNA end more closely, so the J call is doubtful. The CDR3 has 13 residues. In germline, CDR1 is DFQATT, CDR2 SNEGSKA (reference sequence). The CDR3 bases are TGCAGTGCTAGAGGGGTAGCGGCATACGAGCAGTACTTC. Amino acid sequence: CSARGVAAYEQYF.

The V and J genes are TRBV9 and TRBJ2-1, with D uncertain. The CDR3 extends over 14 amino acids. Trimming pared 4 bases from V and 5 bases from J, leaving 13 bases between. Germline V gene data show CDR1 as SGDLS and CDR2 as YYNGEE. The CDR3 coding sequence is TGTGCCAGCAGCTCCACGCCAAACAACAATGAGCAGTTCTTC. It translates to CASSSTPNNNEQFF.

The chain joins TRBV7-2 to TRBJ2-5; TRBD1 aligns across 11 bases. The junction had 17 bases not matched to a gene; V was cut back by 3 bases and J by 11 bases. Germline CDR1 and CDR2: SGHTA and FQGNSA. The CDR3 totals 17 residues. CDR3 protein: CASSFFRIGQGAGEQYF. The CDR3 region has the DNA TGTGCCAGCAGCTTCTTCCGAATTGGACAGGGGGCGGGTGAGCAGTACTTC. The whole variable domain, filled in from reference TRBV7-2 and TRBJ2-5, reads GAGVSQSPSNKVTEKGKDVELRCDPISGHTALYWYRQSLGQGLEFLIYFQGNSAPDKSGLPSDRFSAERTGGSVSTLTIQRTQQEDSAVYLCASSFFRIGQGAGEQYFGPGTRLLVL.

This sequence joins TRBV12-5 and TRBJ2-1; 16 positions agree with TRBD2. V trimming: 4 bases; J trimming: 8 bases; junction bases outside the gene matches: 5. The CDR3 is made up of 16 amino acids. Germline loops: CDR1 LGHNT, CDR2 FRNRAP. DNA of the CDR3: TGTGCTAGTGGTTCCGGGACTAGCGGGGGGGCCGATGAGCAGTTCTTC. Protein sequence: CASGSGTSGGADEQFF.

This chain connects TRBV7-6 to TRBJ2-4; 7 bases fit TRBD2. The J call could be wrong; TRBJ2-7 is a better fit for the DNA end. The CDR3 loop spans 14 amino acids. CDR1 is SGHVS and CDR2 is FNYEAQ in the germline V gene. This CDR3 reads CASSLTASGYEQYF. The CDR3, as DNA: TGTGCCAGCAGCTTAACGGCTAGCGGTTACGAGCAGTACTTC.

This clonotype has a handful of counts. The rearrangement links TRBV5-1 to TRBJ2-5; possibly TRBD2 for D (6 bases). Looked up from germline, CDR1 is SGHRS and CDR2 is YFSETQ. This CDR3 contains 14 residues. Trimming took 4 bases from V and 2 from J, leaving 12 bases between them. CDR3 amino acids: CASSTTRVQETQYF. The CDR3 nucleotides are TGCGCCAGCAGCACGACTAGGGTTCAAGAGACCCAGTACTTC.

The CDR3 nucleotides are TGCGCCAGCAGCCAATACAGGGGGCTGTACGAGCAGTACTTC. This codes for CASSQYRGLYEQYF. The chain has TRBV4-1 and TRBJ2-7, with TRBD1 matching over 9 bases. V lost 2 bases, J lost 4 bases, and 3 bases stayed unmatched. This CDR3 has 14 residues. Germline V gives CDR1 MGHRA, CDR2 YSYEKL.

The table lists this clonotype with a few counts. The V and J genes are TRBV11-2 and TRBJ1-2, with 8 bases that match TRBD1. The CDR3 loop spans 14 amino acids. Germline V lookup: CDR1 SGHAT, CDR2 FQNNGV. J lost 3 bases, V lost 5 bases, and 5 bases had no gene match. CDR3 sequence reads: CASSVQGADYGYTF. CDR3 bases: TGTGCCAGCAGCGTTCAGGGGGCCGACTATGGCTACACCTTC. Based on the CDR3 plus reference TRBV11-2 and TRBJ1-2, the full variable domain is EAGVAQSPRYKIIEKRQSVAFWCNPISGHATLYWYQQILGQGPKLLIQFQNNGVVDDSQLPKDRFSAERLKGVDSTLKIQPAKLEDSAVYLCASSVQGADYGYTFGSGTRLTVV.

The chain combines TRBV6-6 with TRBJ2-3; D remains unclear. Germline CDR1 MNHNY, CDR2 SVGAGI (reference sequence). The CDR3 has 11 amino acids. Trimming removed 6 bases at V and 6 bases at J, with 7 bases between. CDR3 residues: CASRKEDTQYF. In nucleotides, the CDR3 is TGTGCCAGCAGAAAGGAGGATACGCAGTATTTT.

V is TRBV7-6 and J is TRBJ2-6; a weak D match, TRBD1 (5 bases). Between the trimmed V and J ends, which lost 1 base and 3 bases, there was a span of 13 bases. Germline assignment: CDR1 SGHVS and CDR2 FNYEAQ. CDR3 size: 17 residues. CDR3 DNA sequence: TGTGCCAGCAGCTTAGTCCCAGGGTCGAGTGGGGCCAACGTCCTGACTTTC. It yields the protein CASSLVPGSSGANVLTF.

The V and J genes are TRBV4-1 and TRBJ1-1; TRBD1 agrees at 8 bases. The CDR3 totals 13 residues. CDR1 and CDR2 (germline): MGHRA, YSYEKL. The V segment lost 3 bases and the J segment 9 bases; nucleotides outside the gene matches: 6. The CDR3 sequence: CASSQIQGGQAFF. CDR3 bases: TGCGCCAGCAGCCAGATACAGGGGGGGCAAGCTTTCTTT.